This TCR beta chain was identified during a study of graft-versus-host responses after intestinal transplantation (dated by TCRdb to 2020 to 2022). About the investigation overall: Multivisceral, liver-intestinal, or isolated intestinal transplants were received by the recipients. Every recipient was given anti-thymocyte globulin induction, followed by approximately three years of maintenance tacrolimus and steroids. Bulk TCR-beta CDR3 sequencing was used to track graft-versus-host and host-versus-graft alloreactive T cell clones in the graft, circulation and bone marrow after intestinal transplantation. Alloreactive clones were identified by sequencing pre-transplant mixed lymphocyte reaction products and comparing these products with unstimulated pre-transplant donor and recipient T cells. The cohort enrolled some 23 intestinal transplant recipients including one retransplant, and a few patients lacking pretransplant specimens were excluded. Donor T cell macrochimerism was defined as a peak of at least 4% donor T cells among recipient peripheral blood mononuclear cells. Instead of going to the commercial service, samples from a few later patients were sequenced in-house on an Illumina MiSeq and processed with MiXCR.

Overall study results and their limits: In the allografts of patients with donor T cell macrochimerism, GvH to HvG T cell clonal ratios were high. Conclusions were limited by the relatively low number and heterogeneity of intestinal transplant patients. Early after transplant, declines in HvG clones were associated with peak levels of circulating GvH clones. GvH clones turned up in recipient bone marrow, with some appearing earlier in ileal mucosa or blood, a pattern consistent with an intestinal mucosal origin.

The meaning of the sample's time point label: cells obtained before transplantation from donor or recipient. CD3+CD4+ and CD3+CD8+ populations were FACS-sorted from unstimulated pre-transplant donor and recipient cells taken from spleen or lymph nodes. The receptor library was made with the immunoSEQ multiplex PCR assay. In most patients, genomic DNA was isolated using the Qiagen DNeasy Blood and Tissue Kit and sent frozen to Adaptive Biotechnologies for TCR sequencing. For most patients, high-throughput TCR-beta CDR3 sequencing of genomic DNA was performed by Adaptive Biotechnologies. Processing in the source paper ran as follows. Adaptive's ImmunoSEQ software supplied the TCR sequencing data for around 19 patients, while MiXCR and VDJtools were used to process a few other patients. To correct CD4 versus CD8 sorting errors, any sequence found in both subsets at a frequency ratio below 5:1 was removed. CDR3 nucleotide sequences shared between donor and recipient were removed because the origin of such sequences could not be assigned. At least 2-fold expansion over unstimulated cells and a minimum CFSE-low frequency of 0.002% (template counts) or 0.001% (read counts) were required for clones to be classified as alloreactive. Clones detected in sequenced pre-transplant spleen, lymph node, or MLR CFSE-low populations of the donor or recipient were defined as mappable. The cumulative frequency of alloreactive clones was calculated as a percentage of all sequences, weighted by copy number. TCRdb took over this immuneACCESS table, retaining in-frame rearrangements with V and J assigned. Such tables are incomplete; in checked studies, under half of the missing clones stem from an unresolved V gene, and the remainder is unexplained. The V and J calls and the clone size are those of that table, but D and trimming were determined from the DNA. The sample table records tens of thousands of clones; more than 75% of these occur just once. The ten largest clones add up to 0.93% of the sample.

Notes on this clone: This receptor's antigen is unknown. No base qualities exist here, and no much larger clone lies one base off it.

V gives up 0 bases and J gives up 7 bases, and the segment between their germline ends measures 9 bases. The CDR3 runs 13 residues from the cysteine to the phenylalanine. Here the CDR3 DNA is all that survives: 39 bases in frame from base 1. Per the germline V gene, MGHRA is the CDR1 and YSYEKL is the CDR2. The sequencing used unstimulated CD8+ T cells sorted from spleen or lymph node cells, collected before transplant. The V gene is TRBV4-1 and the J gene is TRBJ1-2, with no confidently assigned D gene. The TCR originated in a human donor who was the organ donor for an intestinal transplant. Here is the DNA: TGCGCCAGCAGCCAAGAAAAGGGTGGTGGCTACACCTTC. It specifies CASSQEKGGGYTF.